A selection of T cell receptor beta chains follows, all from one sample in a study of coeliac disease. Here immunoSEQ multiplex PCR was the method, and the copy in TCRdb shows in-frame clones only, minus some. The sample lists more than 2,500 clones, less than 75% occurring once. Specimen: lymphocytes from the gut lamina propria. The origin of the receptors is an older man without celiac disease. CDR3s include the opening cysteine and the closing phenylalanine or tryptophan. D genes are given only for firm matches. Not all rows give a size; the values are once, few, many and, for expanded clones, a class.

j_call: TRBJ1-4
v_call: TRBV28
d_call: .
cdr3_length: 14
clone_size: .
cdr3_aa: CASSLVQGGGKLFF
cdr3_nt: TGTGCCAGCAGTTTAGTACAGGGCGGGGGAAAACTGTTTTTT

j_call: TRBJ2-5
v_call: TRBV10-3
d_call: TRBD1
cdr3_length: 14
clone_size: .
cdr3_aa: CAINGQGPGETQYF
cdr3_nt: TGTGCCATCAACGGACAGGGGCCCGGGGAGACCCAGTACTTC

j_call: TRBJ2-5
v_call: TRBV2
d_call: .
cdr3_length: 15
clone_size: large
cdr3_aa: CASREQGGGQETQYF
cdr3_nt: TGTGCCAGCAGGGAACAGGGAGGGGGGCAAGAGACCCAGTACTTC

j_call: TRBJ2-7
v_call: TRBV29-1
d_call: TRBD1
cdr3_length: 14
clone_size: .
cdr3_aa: CSVELTGQGDEQYF
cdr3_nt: TGCAGCGTTGAATTAACGGGACAGGGAGACGAGCAGTACTTC

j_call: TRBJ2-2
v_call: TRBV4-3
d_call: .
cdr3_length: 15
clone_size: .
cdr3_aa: CASSPSLGGTGELFF
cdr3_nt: TGCGCCAGCAGCCCAAGCTTAGGGGGCACCGGGGAGCTGTTTTTT

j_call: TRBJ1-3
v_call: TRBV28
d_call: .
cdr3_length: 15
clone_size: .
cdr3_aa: CASRTPGAGTHTIYF
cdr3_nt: TGTGCCAGCAGAACCCCCGGGGCAGGGACTCACACCATATATTTT

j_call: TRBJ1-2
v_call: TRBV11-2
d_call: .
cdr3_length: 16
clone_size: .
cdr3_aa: CASSLGLGRGAYGYTF
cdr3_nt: TGTGCCAGCAGCTTAGGGCTGGGACGCGGGGCCTATGGCTACACCTTC

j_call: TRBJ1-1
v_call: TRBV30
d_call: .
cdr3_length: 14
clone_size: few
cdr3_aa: CAWRTRQTNTEAFF
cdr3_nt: TGTGCCTGGAGGACGAGGCAGACGAACACTGAAGCTTTCTTT

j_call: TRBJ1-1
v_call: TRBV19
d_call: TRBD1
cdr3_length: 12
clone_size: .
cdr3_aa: CASSRDRGLSFF
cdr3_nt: TGTGCCAGTAGTCGGGACAGGGGATTGAGTTTCTTT

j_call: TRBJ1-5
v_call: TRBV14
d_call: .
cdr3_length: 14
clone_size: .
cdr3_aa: CASSAAHANQPQHF
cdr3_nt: TGTGCCAGCAGCGCCGCACATGCCAATCAGCCCCAGCATTTT

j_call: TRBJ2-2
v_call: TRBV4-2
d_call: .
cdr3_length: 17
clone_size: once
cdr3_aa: CASSQEVTSGRTGELFF
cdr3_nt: TGTGCCAGCAGCCAAGAAGTAACTAGTGGAAGAACCGGGGAGCTGTTTTTT

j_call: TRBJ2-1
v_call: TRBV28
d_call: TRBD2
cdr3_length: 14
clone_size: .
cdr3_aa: CASSLTSGNNEQFF
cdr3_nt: TGTGCCAGCAGTTTAACTAGCGGTAACAATGAGCAGTTCTTC

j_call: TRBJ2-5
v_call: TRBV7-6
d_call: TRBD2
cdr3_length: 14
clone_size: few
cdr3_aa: CASSFLAGQETQYF
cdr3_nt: TGTGCCAGCAGCTTTTTAGCGGGGCAAGAGACCCAGTACTTC

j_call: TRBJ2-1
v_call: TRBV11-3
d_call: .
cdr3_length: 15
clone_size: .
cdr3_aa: CASSLGGLSYNEQFF
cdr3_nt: TGTGCCAGCAGCTTAGGAGGGCTGTCCTACAATGAGCAGTTCTTC

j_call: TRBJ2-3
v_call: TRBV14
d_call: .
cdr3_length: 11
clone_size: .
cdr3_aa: CASSGLNTQYF
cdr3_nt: TGTGCCAGCAGCGGCCTGAATACGCAGTATTTT

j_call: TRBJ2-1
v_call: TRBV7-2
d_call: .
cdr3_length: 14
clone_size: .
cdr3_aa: CASSLFTGKGAVFF
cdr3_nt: TGTGCCAGCAGCTTATTTACAGGGAAGGGAGCTGTGTTCTTC

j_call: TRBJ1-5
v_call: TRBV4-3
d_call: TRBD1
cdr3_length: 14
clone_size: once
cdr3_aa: CATTSGQGVQPQHF
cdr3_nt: TGCGCCACAACTTCCGGACAGGGGGTTCAGCCCCAGCATTTT

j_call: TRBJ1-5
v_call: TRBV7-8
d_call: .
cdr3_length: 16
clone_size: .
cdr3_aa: CASSPDVGRAGQPQHF
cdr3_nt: TGTGCCAGCAGCCCAGACGTGGGCAGGGCTGGGCAGCCCCAGCATTTT

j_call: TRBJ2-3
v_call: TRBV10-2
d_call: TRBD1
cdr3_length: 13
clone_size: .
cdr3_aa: CASSRDRGDTQYF
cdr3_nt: TGCGCCAGCAGTCGGGACAGAGGGGATACGCAGTATTTT

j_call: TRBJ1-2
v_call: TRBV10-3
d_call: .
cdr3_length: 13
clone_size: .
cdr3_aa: CAISESEGYGYTF
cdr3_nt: TGTGCCATCAGTGAGTCAGAGGGCTATGGCTACACCTTC

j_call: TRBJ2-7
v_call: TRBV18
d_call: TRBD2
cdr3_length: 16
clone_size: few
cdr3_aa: CASSPLALAGPYEQYF
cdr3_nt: TGTGCCAGCTCACCACTCGCTTTAGCGGGACCCTACGAGCAGTACTTC

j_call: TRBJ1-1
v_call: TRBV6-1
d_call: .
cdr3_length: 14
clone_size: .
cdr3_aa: CASSELGGNTEAFF
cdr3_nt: TGTGCCAGCAGTGAGCTGGGGGGGAACACTGAAGCTTTCTTT

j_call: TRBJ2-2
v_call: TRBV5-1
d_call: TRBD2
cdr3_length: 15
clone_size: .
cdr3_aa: CASSFTSGATGELFF
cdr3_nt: TGCGCCAGCAGCTTCACTAGCGGGGCCACCGGGGAGCTGTTTTTT

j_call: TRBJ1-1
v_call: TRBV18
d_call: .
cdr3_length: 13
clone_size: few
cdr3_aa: CASSLDRNTEAFF
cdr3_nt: TGTGCCAGCTCCCTGGACAGGAACACTGAAGCTTTCTTT

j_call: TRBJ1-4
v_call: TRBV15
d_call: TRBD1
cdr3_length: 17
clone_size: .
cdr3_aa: CATGKGTGRPTNEKLFF
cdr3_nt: TGTGCCACCGGCAAAGGGACAGGGAGACCAACTAATGAAAAACTGTTTTTT

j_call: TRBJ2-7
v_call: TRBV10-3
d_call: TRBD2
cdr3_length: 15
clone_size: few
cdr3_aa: CAITPGLAGGYEQYF
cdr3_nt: TGTGCCATCACCCCGGGACTAGCGGGAGGGTACGAGCAGTACTTC

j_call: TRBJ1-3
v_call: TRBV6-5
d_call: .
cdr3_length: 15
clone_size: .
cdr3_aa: CASSPEGGTGNTIYF
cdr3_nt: TGTGCCAGCAGTCCCGAGGGCGGAACTGGAAACACCATATATTTT

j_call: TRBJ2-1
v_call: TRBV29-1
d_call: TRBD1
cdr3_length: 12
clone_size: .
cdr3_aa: CSSRQGDNEQFF
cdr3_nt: TGCAGCTCTCGACAGGGGGACAATGAGCAGTTCTTC

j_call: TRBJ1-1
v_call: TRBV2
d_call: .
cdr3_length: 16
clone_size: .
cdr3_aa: CASSQGGNTGYTEAFF
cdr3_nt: TGTGCCAGCAGTCAGGGAGGGAACACAGGGTACACTGAAGCTTTCTTT

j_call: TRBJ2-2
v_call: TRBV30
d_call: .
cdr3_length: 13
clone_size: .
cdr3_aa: CCAPSENTGELFF
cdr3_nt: TGTTGTGCCCCTAGCGAGAACACCGGGGAGCTGTTTTTT

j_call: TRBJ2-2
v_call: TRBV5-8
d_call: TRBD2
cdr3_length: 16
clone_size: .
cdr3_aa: CASSLGLAGDTGELFF
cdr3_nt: TGTGCCAGCAGCCTGGGACTAGCGGGAGACACCGGGGAGCTGTTTTTT

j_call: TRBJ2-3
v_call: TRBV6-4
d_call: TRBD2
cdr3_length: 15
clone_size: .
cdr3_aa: CASSDSLAGVDTQYF
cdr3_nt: TGTGCCAGCAGTGACTCGCTAGCGGGAGTAGATACGCAGTATTTT

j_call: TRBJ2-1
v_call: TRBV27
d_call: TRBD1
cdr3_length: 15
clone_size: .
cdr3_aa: CASSLGWTGSNEQFF
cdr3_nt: TGTGCCAGCAGTTTAGGCTGGACAGGGAGTAATGAGCAGTTCTTC

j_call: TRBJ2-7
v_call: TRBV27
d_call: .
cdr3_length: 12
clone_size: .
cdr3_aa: CASSPPQGTQYF
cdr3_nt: TGTGCCAGCAGTCCCCCTCAGGGTACGCAGTACTTC

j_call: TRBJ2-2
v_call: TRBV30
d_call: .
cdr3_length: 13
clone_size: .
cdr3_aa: CAWRRRNTGELFF
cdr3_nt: TGTGCCTGGAGGCGGCGGAACACCGGGGAGCTGTTTTTT

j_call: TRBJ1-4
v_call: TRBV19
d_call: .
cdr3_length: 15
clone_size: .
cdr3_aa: CASSKPGARLEKLFF
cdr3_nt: TGTGCCAGTAGTAAGCCGGGAGCCAGACTTGAAAAACTGTTTTTT

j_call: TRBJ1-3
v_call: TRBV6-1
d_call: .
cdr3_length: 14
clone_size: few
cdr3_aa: CASSESGDGNTIYF
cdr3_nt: TGTGCCAGCAGTGAATCCGGGGATGGAAACACCATATATTTT

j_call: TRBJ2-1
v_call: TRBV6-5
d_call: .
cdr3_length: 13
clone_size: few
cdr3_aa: CASSRTVNTEQFF
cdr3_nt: TGTGCCAGCAGCCGGACAGTCAACACTGAGCAGTTCTTC

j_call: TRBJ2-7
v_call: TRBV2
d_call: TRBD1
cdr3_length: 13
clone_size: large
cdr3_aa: CASSEQGAGEQYF
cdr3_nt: TGTGCCAGCAGTGAACAGGGGGCCGGGGAGCAGTACTTC

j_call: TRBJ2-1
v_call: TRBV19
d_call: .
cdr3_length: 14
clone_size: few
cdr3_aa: CASSGSGVYNEQFF
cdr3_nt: TGTGCCAGTAGTGGTAGCGGAGTCTACAATGAGCAGTTCTTC

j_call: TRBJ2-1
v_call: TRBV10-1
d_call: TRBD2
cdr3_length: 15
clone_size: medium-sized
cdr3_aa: CASSEASAGGIEQFF
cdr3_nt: TGCGCCAGCAGTGAAGCTTCGGCGGGAGGGATTGAGCAGTTCTTC

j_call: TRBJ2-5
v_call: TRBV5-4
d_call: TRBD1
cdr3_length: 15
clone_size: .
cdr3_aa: CASSLSGTVQETQYF
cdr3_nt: TGTGCCAGCAGCTTGTCCGGGACAGTACAAGAGACCCAGTACTTC